Included here is one TCR beta chain sequence, with context. Sequenced by immunoSEQ multiplex PCR; TCRdb stores in-frame clones only, minus some. Found here are over 75,000 clones, approximately 97% of them singletons; the top ten hold almost 0.3%. Germline V CDR1 and CDR2: SGHRS, YFSETQ. The CDR3 runs 13 residues. V gave up 7 bases and J gave up 1 base; unmatched junction bases: 5. This entry comes from a study of technical replicates of blood from several donors. Sequenced material: T cells isolated from PBMCs. This clonotype originated in a human donor in good health. The chain uses TRBV5-1 and TRBJ2-7, with 7 bases identical to TRBD1. The chain's CDR3 is CASAQGQSYEQYF. The CDR3 DNA reads as TGCGCCAGCGCACAGGGACAGTCCTACGAGCAGTACTTC.